The present TCR beta chain was sequenced within a study of shared T cell receptors in the human thymus. Trimming pared 6 bases from V and 1 base from J, leaving 18 bases between. Germline CDR1 and CDR2: KGHSH and LQKENI. This CDR3 is 16 amino acids long. This clone has only a few counts. Repertoires were generated with immunoSEQ multiplex PCR, while TCRdb's copy carries only in-frame clones and drops some. The profile shows 700,000 or so clones, roughly 88% of them singletons. The same data also went into a second study, on human thymus T cells.

The chain is built from TRBV18 and TRBJ1-2, with unresolved D. The material sequenced was thymocytes. This TCR came from a girl less than two years old with a congenital heart defect. The CDR3 sequence: CASSPPEEDFNYGYTF. CDR3 bases: TGTGCCAGCTCCCCGCCGGAAGAGGATTTTAACTATGGCTACACCTTC.